The 14 T cell receptor beta chains presented below share a single source sample, sequenced in a study of T cell repertoires in ileal Crohn's disease. Assay used: immunoSEQ multiplex PCR; TCRdb lists only in-frame clones, some missing. The data contain 15,000 to 20,000 clones, 72% of them singletons. Sample time point: neoterminal ileum biopsy at postoperative endoscopy, about 6 months after surgery. The sequenced sample was ileal tissue. The receptor source for this set is an adult with Crohn's disease.

The chain combines TRBV9 with TRBJ2-3; D gene unclear. The CDR3 is 15 residues long. The V and J ends lost 0 bases and 4 bases respectively, with 12 bases between them. CDR1 and CDR2 (germline): SGDLS, YYNGEE. The CDR3 sequence: CASSVDPARPDTQYF. The CDR3 region has the DNA TGTGCCAGCAGCGTAGACCCGGCCAGGCCAGATACGCAGTATTTT.

The CDR3 region has the DNA TGTGCCAGCAGCTCAAGACTCGGAAATGAGCAGTTCTTC. Translation: CASSSRLGNEQFF. The V gene is TRBV11-3, the J gene TRBJ2-1; no firm D call. The CDR3 runs to 13 residues. CDR1 and CDR2 (germline): SGHNT, YENEEA. Trimming left V 4 bases short and J 7 bases short, with 11 bases between.

The chain recombines TRBV5-1 with TRBJ2-6; TRBD1 might be the D (6 bases). CDR1 is SGHRS and CDR2 is YFSETQ in the germline V gene. The CDR3 extends over 13 amino acids. The V end lost 4 bases, the J end lost 5 bases, and 7 bases lay between the germline ends. The CDR3 loop reads CASSGGWANVLTF. As DNA, the CDR3 is TGCGCCAGCAGCGGGGGCTGGGCCAACGTCCTGACTTTC.

The rearrangement links TRBV27 to TRBJ2-1; 8 positions match TRBD2. The CDR3 sequence is 14 residues long. Losses at the gene ends were 7 bases for V and 6 bases for J; bases not matched to a gene: 8. CDR1 MNHEY and CDR2 SMNVEV come from the germline V gene (reference sequence). The CDR3 DNA is TGTGCCAGCAACCAAGGGACTAGGGGCAATGAGCAGTTCTTC. This encodes CASNQGTRGNEQFF.

This clone was seen only a few times. The CDR3 DNA reads as TGTGCCAGCAGTTTTCGATTGGACAGGATCGGAGACTATGGCTACACCTTC. Encoded protein: CASSFRLDRIGDYGYTF. The chain combines TRBV27 with TRBJ1-2, with 7 positions matching TRBD1. The junction had 13 bases not matched to a gene; V was cut back by 3 bases and J by 3 bases. The CDR3 has 17 residues. The V gene's germline CDR1 is MNHEY and CDR2 SMNVEV (reference sequence).

This rearrangement joins TRBV7-2 to TRBJ1-2, with a weak D call TRBD1 (5 bases). Germline assignment: CDR1 SGHTA and CDR2 FQGNSA. CDR3 length: 15 amino acids. V was shortened by 1 base and J by 6 bases, with 15 bases between the two germline ends. The CDR3 region is CASSLDGRVNDGYTF. The CDR3 region has the DNA TGTGCCAGCAGCTTAGATGGCAGGGTGAATGATGGCTACACCTTC.

The CDR3 loop reads CATSRGTSGSGLGETQYF. For the CDR3, the DNA is TGTGCCACCAGCAGAGGGACTAGCGGGAGTGGTTTAGGAGAGACCCAGTACTTC. This chain uses TRBV15 with TRBJ2-5; 13 positions match TRBD2. V lost 1 base to trimming and J lost 4 bases; unmatched junction nucleotides: 9. The germline CDR1 and CDR2 sequences are LNHNV and YYDKDF (reference sequence). The CDR3 consists of 18 residues.

The V gene is TRBV7-8, the J gene TRBJ2-3, with 7 bases identical to TRBD2. This CDR3 has 15 residues. Losses at the gene ends were 0 bases for V and 4 bases for J; bases not matched to a gene: 4. CDR1 is SGHVS, CDR2 FQNEAQ, per germline. CDR3 nucleotide sequence: TGTGCCAGCAGCTTAGCTTGGGGGGGATCAGATACGCAGTATTTT. Its translation is CASSLAWGGSDTQYF. The variable domain in full, with the rest retrieved from reference TRBV7-8 and TRBJ2-3, is GAGVSQSPRYKVAKRGQDVALRCDPISGHVSLFWYQQALGQGPEFLTYFQNEAQLDKSGLPSDRFFAERPEGSVSTLKIQRTQQEDSAVYLCASSLAWGGSDTQYFGPGTRLTVL.

V usage is TRBV27 and J usage is TRBJ2-7; 8 positions agree with TRBD1. Germline values: CDR1 MNHEY, CDR2 SMNVEV (reference sequence). The CDR3 runs to 14 residues. Unmatched junction bases numbered 4, after V lost 3 bases and J lost 3 bases. For the CDR3, the DNA is TGTGCCAGCAGTTTCGGGACAGGATACTACGAGCAGTACTTC. As protein: CASSFGTGYYEQYF.

V gene TRBV19 combines with J gene TRBJ2-7, with 14 bases lining up with TRBD2. Germline V gene lookup returns CDR1 LNHDA and CDR2 SQIVND (reference sequence). This CDR3 has 15 amino acids. The V and J ends lost 3 bases and 4 bases, in that order; junction bases with no gene match: 2. The CDR3 nucleotides read TGTGCCAGTAGTATCGGGACTAGCGGGGGTTACGAGCAGTACTTC. Its protein is CASSIGTSGGYEQYF.

This clone showed up just once. The chain carries TRBV13 and TRBJ2-3, with 7 bases aligning to TRBD1. Trimming at V came to 5 bases and at J to 10 bases, leaving 9 bases not matched to a gene. CDR1 is PRHDT and CDR2 is FYEKMQ in the germline V gene (reference sequence). The CDR3 runs 13 residues. DNA for the CDR3: TGTGCCAGCAGCCGCAGCGGACAGGTTTCGCAGTATTTT. It codes for CASSRSGQVSQYF.

This clone was seen just once. This chain joins TRBV5-6 and TRBJ2-1, with D perhaps TRBD1 (5 bases). The CDR3 consists of 15 residues. Trimming pared 2 bases from V and 6 bases from J, leaving 15 bases between. The germline gives CDR1 SGHDT, CDR2 YYEEEE. CDR3 nucleotides: TGTGCCAGCAGCTTATGGAGCAGGGTCGGCAATGAGCAGTTCTTC. Translating it yields CASSLWSRVGNEQFF.

A single count supports this clone. This chain links TRBV5-6 with TRBJ2-2; TRBD1 aligns across 11 bases. The trim removed 3 bases at V and 6 bases at J, leaving 1 base unmatched. CDR3 length: 14 amino acids. Germline assignment: CDR1 SGHDT and CDR2 YYEEEE. DNA for the CDR3: TGTGCCAGCAGCTGGGGACAGGGGGCCGGGGAGCTGTTTTTT. Translating gives CASSWGQGAGELFF.

The chain couples TRBV6-5 to TRBJ1-2; TRBD1 is a possible D gene (6 bases). The germline V and J ends were trimmed by 5 bases and 8 bases, with 15 bases remaining between them. There are 13 residues in the CDR3. Germline CDR1 is MNHEY and CDR2 is SVGAGI. For the CDR3, the DNA is TGTGCCAGCAGTACTACAGGGTTTAAGGGCTACACCTTC. This sequence encodes CASSTTGFKGYTF.